This T cell receptor (beta chain) comes out of a study of CD8+CD57+ T cells in acquired aplastic anemia. Whole-study context: DNA per sorted CD4+ or CD8+ sample ranged roughly 0.17 to 27.4 ug, averaging 3.2 ug.

This CDR3 has 14 residues. The V and J ends lost 0 bases and 0 bases respectively, with 8 bases between them. CDR1 is DFQATT, CDR2 SNEGSKA, per germline (reference sequence). Study outcomes and limitations: Patients and healthy controls showed no significant CD8+ Simpson's diversity difference. Comparison of patients with controls identified 25 to 35 shared CD8+ CDR3 sequences.

This clonotype was counted ten times or more. Its antigen is unidentified. Genomic DNA acted as the template from which TCR beta VDJ combination and CDR3 sequence profiling were carried out. Using its own MiXCR run on the reads, TCRdb lists one record per CDR3 protein. Of roughly 190,000 distinct CDR3 sequences in the sample, about half were seen once. The J gene is TRBJ1-1, the V gene TRBV20-1, with D hard to call. This clonotype originated in a human donor in good health, serving as a control. The sequenced material came from sorted CD4+, CD8+, or CD8+CD57+ T cells (not recorded which) from PBMCs. Here the CDR3 reads CSAREGGVNTEAFF. CDR3 coding DNA: TGCAGTGCTAGAGAGGGCGGAGTGAACACTGAAGCTTTCTTT.